Following are 18 T cell receptor beta chains from one sample sequenced in a study of blood T cell repertoires in COVID-19. Here immunoSEQ multiplex PCR was the method, and the copy in TCRdb shows in-frame clones only, minus some. The sample lists about 220,000 clones, 70% to 85% occurring once. Sequenced material: PBMCs or T cells enriched from blood (not recorded which). The receptors were gathered from a woman between 40 and 50 years old with acute COVID-19.

This clone was counted a single time. The chain couples TRBV7-2 to TRBJ2-7, with 9 nucleotides matching TRBD1. The length of the CDR3 is 16 residues. J lost 5 bases, V lost 0 bases, and 8 bases had no gene match. CDR1 and CDR2 from the germline V gene are SGHTA and FQGNSA. The CDR3: CASSLAGTGTWNEQYF. CDR3 nucleotide sequence: TGTGCCAGCAGCTTAGCGGGGACAGGGACCTGGAACGAGCAGTACTTC.

The chain joins TRBV4-2 to TRBJ1-1; D might be TRBD1 (5 bases). This CDR3 has 14 residues. The V and J ends lost 1 base and 2 bases respectively, with 8 bases between them. From germline, CDR1 is LGHNA and CDR2 YNFKEQ. CDR3 loop: CASSQGQGNTEAFF. CDR3 nucleotide sequence: TGTGCCAGCAGCCAAGGTCAGGGAAACACTGAAGCTTTCTTT.

The chain carries TRBV27 and TRBJ2-2; 7 positions agree with TRBD1. Trimming cost V 2 bases and J 11 bases; bases outside gene matches: 11. The CDR3 sequence is 15 residues long. CDR1 is MNHEY and CDR2 is SMNVEV in the germline V gene (reference sequence). CDR3 coding DNA: TGTGCCAGCAGTTTAAAGACAGGGCTCTTGAAAGAGCTGTTTTTT. Its protein is CASSLKTGLLKELFF.

The gene calls are TRBV30 and TRBJ2-7, with 9 bases fitting TRBD1. The trim removed 2 bases at V and 4 bases at J, leaving 6 bases unmatched. The germline V gene has CDR1 GTSNPN and CDR2 SVGIG (reference sequence). The CDR3 sequence is 14 residues long. CDR3 sequence: CAWSFGTGFYEQYF. DNA for the CDR3: TGTGCCTGGAGTTTCGGGACAGGGTTTTACGAGCAGTACTTC. The variable domain in full, completed from reference TRBV30 and TRBJ2-7, reads SQTIHQWPATLVQPVGSPLSLECTVEGTSNPNLYWYRQAAGRGLQLLFYSVGIGQISSEVPQNLSASRPQDRQFILSSKKLLLSDSGFYLCAWSFGTGFYEQYFGPGTRLTVT.

The V and J genes are TRBV19 and TRBJ1-1, with 8 bases lining up with TRBD1. Trimming cost V 3 bases and J 3 bases; bases outside gene matches: 21. The CDR3 length is 20 residues. In germline, CDR1 is LNHDA, CDR2 SQIVND (reference sequence). The CDR3 region is CASSIHRTGNNQGWDTEAFF. The CDR3 DNA is TGTGCCAGTAGTATCCACCGGACAGGGAATAACCAGGGGTGGGACACTGAAGCTTTCTTT.

This clone was found a few times. The V gene is TRBV10-2, the J gene TRBJ1-5; 9 nucleotides match TRBD1. Germline assignment: CDR1 WSHSY and CDR2 SAAADI. V shed 2 bases, J shed 2 bases, and the junction held 4 bases outside the gene matches. This CDR3 contains 16 residues. As DNA, the CDR3 is TGCGCCAGCAGTGAGACCCGGACAGGGGGCAATCAGCCCCAGCATTTT. This translates into CASSETRTGGNQPQHF.

The CDR3 reads CASSPRLNEKLFF. For the CDR3, the DNA is TGTGCCAGCTCACCCAGACTTAATGAAAAACTGTTTTTT. J is TRBJ1-4 and V is TRBV18; D gene ambiguous. Germline CDR1 is KGHSH and CDR2 is LQKENI. The CDR3 spans 13 residues. Trimming took off 3 bases at V and 4 bases at J, with 6 bases between the two ends.

This chain connects TRBV7-6 to TRBJ1-5, with a possible D match to TRBD1 (6 bases). This CDR3 comprises 16 residues. V was trimmed by 5 bases and J by 5 bases, leaving 19 bases between them. The V gene's germline CDR1 is SGHVS and CDR2 FNYEAQ. The CDR3 loop reads CASSPSQGWVDQPQHF. DNA of the CDR3: TGTGCCAGCAGCCCCAGTCAGGGGTGGGTAGATCAGCCCCAGCATTTT.

The rearrangement joins TRBV7-9 to TRBJ2-3; D unclear. CDR3 length equals 14 residues. CDR1 and CDR2 from the germline V gene are SEHNR and FQNEAQ (reference sequence). The V and J ends lost 1 base and 6 bases respectively, with 11 bases between them. CDR3 coding DNA: TGTGCCAGCAGCTTAGATGCTAGTCGGGATACGCAGTATTTT. Amino acid sequence: CASSLDASRDTQYF.

This sequence joins TRBV5-8 and TRBJ2-1; D is perhaps TRBD1 (6 bases). Trimming left V 4 bases short and J 5 bases short, with 13 bases between. Per germline, CDR1 SGHTS and CDR2 YDEGEE. There are 14 residues in the CDR3. The DNA for the CDR3 is TGTGCCAGCAGCCAGCCCGGGACACACAATGAGCAGTTCTTC. Encoded protein: CASSQPGTHNEQFF.

This chain connects TRBV5-1 to TRBJ1-2, with D unclear. Trimming cost V 3 bases and J 4 bases, with 10 bases left between them. Germline values: CDR1 SGHRS, CDR2 YFSETQ. CDR3 length: 13 amino acids. The DNA of the CDR3 is TGCGCCAGCAGCTCACATCAAATCTATGGCTACACCTTC. Translated, it gives CASSSHQIYGYTF.

V is TRBV30 and J is TRBJ1-2; 9 bases fit TRBD1. This CDR3 has 12 residues. The germline V gene encodes CDR1 GTSNPN and CDR2 SVGIG (reference sequence). Trimming removed 5 bases from V and 8 bases from J; junction bases left unmatched: 6. The DNA of the CDR3 is TGTGCCTGGGGGACAGGGATTTTGGGCTACACCTTC. Residues: CAWGTGILGYTF.

This chain uses TRBV27 with TRBJ2-7, with 10 bases that match TRBD2. Germline assignment: CDR1 MNHEY and CDR2 SMNVEV (reference sequence). Trimming cost V 5 bases and J 2 bases; bases outside gene matches: 9. The CDR3 totals 16 residues. The CDR3 region is CASSPTSSGSPYEQYF. The DNA for the CDR3 is TGTGCCAGCAGTCCGACCTCTAGCGGGAGCCCCTACGAGCAGTACTTC.

The rearrangement joins TRBV18 to TRBJ1-2; 7 bases are a match to TRBD1. The junction had 16 bases not matched to a gene; V was cut back by 1 base and J by 2 bases. The V gene's germline CDR1 is KGHSH and CDR2 LQKENI. This CDR3 region has 19 residues. CDR3 DNA sequence: TGTGCCAGCTCACCACGGCAGGGGCTAGGAGGACAGGCCAACTATGGCTACACCTTC. Protein sequence: CASSPRQGLGGQANYGYTF.

This chain joins TRBV7-2 and TRBJ1-1; no definite D call. The CDR3 loop spans 13 amino acids. Germline CDR1 and CDR2: SGHTA and FQGNSA. Trimming cost V 5 bases and J 7 bases, with 14 bases left between them. CDR3 bases: TGTGCCAGCAGCAAAAATCTCCGGGTTGAAGCTTTCTTT. This gives the protein CASSKNLRVEAFF.

The J gene is TRBJ1-4, the V gene TRBV28; perhaps TRBD1 as D (5 bases). The CDR3 runs 13 residues. Germline-derived CDR1 and CDR2 are MDHEN and SYDVKM. V was shortened by 8 bases and J by 8 bases, with 15 bases between the two germline ends. For the CDR3, the DNA is TGTGCCAGCCGACAGCAAATGGCAGAAAAACTGTTTTTT. Translated, it gives CASRQQMAEKLFF.

There are a few counts of this clone. V gene TRBV28 combines with J gene TRBJ2-5; 9 nucleotides agree with TRBD2. The V segment lost 5 bases and the J segment 5 bases; nucleotides outside the gene matches: 18. This CDR3 is 18 amino acids long. Germline V gene data show CDR1 as MDHEN and CDR2 as SYDVKM. The CDR3 here is CASSRWGGRAPGGETQYF. The CDR3 DNA follows: TGTGCCAGCAGTCGATGGGGCGGGAGGGCCCCAGGTGGGGAGACCCAGTACTTC.

This clone was seen a single time. For the CDR3, the DNA is TGTGCCATCAGTGGGGGGACAGGGGGAAGTTCCAGCTCCTACAATGAGCAGTTCTTC. Its translation: CAISGGTGGSSSSYNEQFF. This chain uses TRBV10-3 with TRBJ2-1; 11 bases line up with TRBD1. The V gene end was trimmed by 4 bases and the J gene end by 0 bases; junction bases not matched to a gene: 11. The germline V gene has CDR1 ENHRY and CDR2 SYGVKD. The CDR3 is 19 amino acids.